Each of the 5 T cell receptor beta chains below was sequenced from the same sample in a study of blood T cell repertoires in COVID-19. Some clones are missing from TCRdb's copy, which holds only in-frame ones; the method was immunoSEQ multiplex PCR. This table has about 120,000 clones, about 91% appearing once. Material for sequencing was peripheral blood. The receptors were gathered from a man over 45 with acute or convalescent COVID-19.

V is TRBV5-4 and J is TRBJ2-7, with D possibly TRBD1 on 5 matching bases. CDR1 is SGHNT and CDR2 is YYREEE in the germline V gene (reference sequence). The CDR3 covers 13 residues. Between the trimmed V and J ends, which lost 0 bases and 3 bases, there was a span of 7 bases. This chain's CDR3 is CASSLGQFYEQYF. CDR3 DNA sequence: TGTGCCAGCAGCTTGGGACAGTTCTACGAGCAGTACTTC.

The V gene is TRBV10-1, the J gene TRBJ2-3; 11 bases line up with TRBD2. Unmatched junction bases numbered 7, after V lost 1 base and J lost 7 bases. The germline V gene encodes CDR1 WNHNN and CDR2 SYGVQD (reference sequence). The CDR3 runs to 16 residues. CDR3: CASSEYVAGGPHTQYF. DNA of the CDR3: TGCGCCAGCAGTGAGTATGTAGCGGGAGGGCCGCATACGCAGTATTTT.

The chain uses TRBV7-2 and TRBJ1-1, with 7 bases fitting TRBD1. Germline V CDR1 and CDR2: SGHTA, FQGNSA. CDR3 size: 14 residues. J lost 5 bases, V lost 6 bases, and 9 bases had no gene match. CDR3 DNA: TGTGCCAGCAGTTATACAGGGGCGAGGACTGAAGCTTTCTTT. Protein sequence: CASSYTGARTEAFF.

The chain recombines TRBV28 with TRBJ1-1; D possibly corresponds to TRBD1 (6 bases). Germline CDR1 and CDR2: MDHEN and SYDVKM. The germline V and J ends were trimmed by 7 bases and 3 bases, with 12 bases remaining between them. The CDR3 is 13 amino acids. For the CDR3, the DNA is TGTGCCAGCATCAGGGGCCAGGACACTGAAGCTTTCTTT. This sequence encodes CASIRGQDTEAFF.

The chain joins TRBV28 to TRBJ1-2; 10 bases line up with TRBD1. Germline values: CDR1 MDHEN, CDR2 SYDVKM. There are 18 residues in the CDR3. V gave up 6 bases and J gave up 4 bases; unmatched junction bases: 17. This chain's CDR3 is CASRNQGTGVGGAYGYTF. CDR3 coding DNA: TGTGCCAGCAGGAACCAGGGGACAGGGGTCGGTGGGGCCTATGGCTACACCTTC.